Sequencing of this T cell receptor (beta chain) was carried out in a study of T cell repertoires in cytomegalovirus infection. The length of the CDR3 is 14 residues. J lost 3 bases, V lost 11 bases, and 8 bases had no gene match. Looked up from germline, CDR1 is MNHNS and CDR2 is SASEGT. Each CDR3 protein is one row after TCRdb ran MiXCR on the reads. Of around 300,000 distinct CDR3 sequences in the sample, more than 9% are singletons; the top ten hold about 4.5%. This clonotype was found many times. Sequenced sample: PBMCs. The sequence was collected from a human donor in good health (CMV status not recorded). Some clones in this sample may be carry-over from other donors' samples. The chain carries TRBV6-1 and TRBJ2-2; 8 bases are a match to TRBD1. CDR3 nucleotides: TGTGCCGGCCATACGGACAGGGACACCGGGGAGCTGTTTTTT. Amino acids: CAGHTDRDTGELFF.